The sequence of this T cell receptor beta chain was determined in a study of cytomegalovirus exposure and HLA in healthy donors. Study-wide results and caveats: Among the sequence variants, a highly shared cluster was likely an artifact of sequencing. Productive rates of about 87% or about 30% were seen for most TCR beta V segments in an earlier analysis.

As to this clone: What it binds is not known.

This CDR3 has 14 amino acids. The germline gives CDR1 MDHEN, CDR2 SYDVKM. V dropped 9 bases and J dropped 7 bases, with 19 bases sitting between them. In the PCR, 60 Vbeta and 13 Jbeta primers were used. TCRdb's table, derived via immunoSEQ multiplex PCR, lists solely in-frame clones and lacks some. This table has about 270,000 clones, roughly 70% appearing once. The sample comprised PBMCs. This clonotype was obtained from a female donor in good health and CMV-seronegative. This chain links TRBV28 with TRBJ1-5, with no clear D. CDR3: CASSTVGGIQPQHF. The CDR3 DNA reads TGTGCCAGTTCCACAGTCGGTGGAATCCAGCCCCAGCATTTT.